This T cell receptor beta chain emerged from a study of blood T cell repertoires in COVID-19. As originally analysed: Amplifying reference gene primers gave estimates of nucleated cell counts. Here immunoSEQ multiplex PCR was the method, and the copy in TCRdb shows in-frame clones only, minus some. Clonal size and the V and J genes are those of that table, whereas D and trimming came from the DNA. The sample carries approximately 25,000 clones, roughly 91% recorded once. This CDR3 has 16 residues. V was clipped by 1 base and J by 10 bases; unmatched bases: 11. Germline CDR1 and CDR2: SGHRS and YFSETQ.

V usage is TRBV5-1 and J usage is TRBJ2-3; 11 bases are shared with TRBD2. The sequenced sample consisted of peripheral blood. The source is a human donor with active COVID-19. The donor label of this sample is uncertain. The DNA for the CDR3 is TGCGCCAGCAGCTTGACTAGCGGGAGTCGTAGTGGGGCGCAGTATTTT. Protein sequence: CASSLTSGSRSGAQYF.